A selection of T cell receptor beta chains follows, all from one sample in a study of neurological immune-mediated disorders. TCRdb itself ran the 5' RACE reads through MiXCR, one entry per CDR3 protein. The sample includes more than 75,000 distinct CDR3 sequences, around 3.5% of them seen just once. The source material was PBMCs. The receptor source for this set is a woman between 50 and 59 years old with multiple sclerosis. Each CDR3 is given with its conserved first and last residue. Each record gives: D gene, J gene, V gene, clone size, CDR3 protein, CDR3 DNA. The D gene is left open where the match is weak. The size field is filled for only some rows; it gives once, few, many or a size class.

TRBD1 | TRBJ2-7 | TRBV20-1 | many | CSAPGTGYEQYF | TGCAGTGCACCCGGGACAGGTTACGAGCAGTACTTC
TRBD1 | TRBJ1-1 | TRBV5-6 | many | CASSSTYLDRGIEAFF | TGTGCCAGCAGCTCCACATACTTAGACAGGGGTATTGAAGCTTTCTTT
TRBD2 | TRBJ2-1 | TRBV27 | many | CASSSGGTEQFF | TGTGCCAGCAGTTCGGGGGGAACTGAGCAGTTCTTC
NA | TRBJ2-3 | TRBV2 | many | CASSPRTGRADTQYF | TGTGCCAGCAGCCCTAGGACTGGGCGGGCAGATACGCAGTATTTT
TRBD1 | TRBJ2-7 | TRBV5-1 | few | CDSSQGANEQYF | TGCGACAGCTCGCAGGGGGCTAACGAGCAGTACTTC
NA | TRBJ1-1 | TRBV20-1 | many | CSPLIQGDTEAFF | TGCAGTCCCCTTATCCAGGGTGACACTGAAGCTTTCTTT
NA | TRBJ1-5 | TRBV6-5 | many | CASSPGNQPQHF | TGTGCCAGCAGCCCGGGGAATCAGCCCCAGCATTTT
NA | TRBJ2-1 | TRBV5-5 | many | CASSFRDQYNEQFF | TGTGCCAGCAGCTTCCGGGACCAATACAATGAGCAGTTCTTC
TRBD1 | TRBJ1-2 | TRBV5-1 | many | CASSRQQGFDGYTF | TGCGCCAGCAGCCGACAACAGGGGTTCGATGGCTACACCTTC
TRBD1 | TRBJ1-2 | TRBV5-6 | many | CARRDSGTGYGYTF | TGTGCCAGAAGGGACTCCGGGACAGGGTATGGCTACACCTTC
TRBD2 | TRBJ2-4 | TRBV5-5 | many | CASSYSSGGAGHIQYF | TGTGCCAGCAGCTACAGTAGCGGGGGGGCCGGGCACATTCAGTACTTC
NA | TRBJ2-7 | TRBV7-2 | many | CASSFKPNYEQYF | TGTGCCAGCAGCTTTAAACCTAACTACGAGCAGTACTTC
NA | TRBJ1-2 | TRBV5-1 | many | CASSLEANYGYTF | TGCGCCAGCAGCTTGGAGGCTAACTATGGCTACACCTTC
NA | TRBJ1-3 | TRBV7-2 | many | CASSLGNTIYF | TGTGCCAGCAGCCTCGGAAACACCATATATTTT
TRBD1 | TRBJ2-1 | TRBV20-1 | many | CSARDRQGIQSYNEQFF | TGCAGTGCTAGAGACAGACAGGGTATCCAGTCCTACAATGAGCAGTTCTTC
NA | TRBJ2-7 | TRBV7-8 | many | CASSPYAPGSEQYF | TGTGCCAGCAGCCCCTATGCTCCGGGGAGCGAGCAGTACTTC
NA | TRBJ1-5 | TRBV7-9 | NA | CASSSSGTKYSNKTQNF | TGTGCCAGCAGCTCCTCCGGGACGAAGTATAGCAATAAGACCCAGAATTTT
TRBD2 | TRBJ2-7 | TRBV20-1 | many | CSASQTSGGTYEQYF | TGCAGTGCTAGCCAGACTAGCGGGGGCACCTACGAGCAGTACTTC
TRBD2 | TRBJ2-7 | TRBV12-3/TRBV12-4 | many | CASSFSGGATYEQYF | TGTGCCAGCAGTTTCAGCGGGGGCGCGACCTACGAGCAGTACTTC
NA | TRBJ2-7 | TRBV3-1 | many | CASSLWTAYEQYF | TGTGCCAGCAGCCTCTGGACAGCCTACGAGCAGTACTTC
NA | TRBJ2-1 | TRBV10-1 | many | CASSDSGAYNEQFF | TGCGCCAGCAGTGATAGCGGCGCCTACAATGAGCAGTTCTTC
NA | TRBJ1-5 | TRBV20-1 | many | CSAQGYPSNQPQHF | TGCAGTGCTCAGGGGTACCCCTCCAATCAGCCCCAGCATTTT
NA | TRBJ1-1 | TRBV20-1 | many | CSAGGGMNTEAFF | TGCAGTGCGGGGGGGGGCATGAACACTGAAGCTTTCTTT
NA | TRBJ1-1 | TRBV20-1 | many | CSARRGEGTEAFF | TGCAGTGCTAGGAGGGGGGAGGGCACTGAAGCTTTCTTT
TRBD1 | TRBJ1-1 | TRBV6-5 | many | CASSRSGGLNTEAFF | TGTGCCAGCAGTCGATCAGGGGGCTTGAACACTGAAGCTTTCTTT
NA | TRBJ1-1 | TRBV19 | many | CASSISGGAFF | TGTGCCAGTAGTATTAGTGGAGGAGCTTTCTTT
NA | TRBJ1-1 | TRBV9 | few | CASTGMNTEAFF | TGTGCCAGCACAGGGATGAACACTGAAGCTTTCTTT
NA | TRBJ2-7 | TRBV6-2/TRBV6-3 | many | CASSKRVRTYEQYF | TGTGCCAGCAGCAAACGGGTGCGTACCTACGAGCAGTACTTC
NA | TRBJ2-3 | TRBV7-9 | many | CASSLRDTQYF | TGTGCCAGCAGCTTGCGAGATACGCAGTATTTT
TRBD2 | TRBJ2-5 | TRBV5-1 | many | CASSLVIAGSGETQYF | TGCGCCAGCAGCTTGGTAATAGCGGGGTCGGGAGAGACCCAGTACTTC
NA | TRBJ1-6 | TRBV7-9 | many | CATRVIGNSPLHF | TGTGCCACCAGGGTTATTGGTAATTCACCCCTCCACTTT
NA | TRBJ2-7 | TRBV7-3 | few | CASSLYNSYEQYF | TGTGCCAGCAGCCTCTATAACTCCTACGAGCAGTACTTC
TRBD1 | TRBJ2-1 | TRBV7-6 | many | CASSPRGQGAQRQFF | TGTGCCAGCAGCCCCCGGGGACAGGGGGCGCAAAGGCAGTTCTTC
NA | TRBJ2-2 | TRBV25-1 | many | CASIRDTGELFF | TGTGCCAGCATCAGGGACACCGGGGAGCTGTTTTTT
TRBD2 | TRBJ2-2 | TRBV20-1 | many | CSASGRGGNTGELFF | TGCAGTGCTAGCGGGCGGGGGGGGAACACCGGGGAGCTGTTTTTT
TRBD2 | TRBJ2-3 | TRBV6-5 | many | CASSYSTSGDTQYF | TGTGCCAGCAGTTACTCGACTAGCGGAGATACGCAGTATTTT
NA | TRBJ2-3 | TRBV5-1 | many | CASSPEPRGDTQYF | TGCGCCAGCAGCCCGGAGCCTCGGGGAGATACGCAGTATTTT
TRBD2 | TRBJ2-1 | TRBV2 | many | CASRKGGTSGGDNEQFF | TGTGCCAGCAGAAAGGGAGGGACTAGCGGGGGCGACAATGAGCAGTTCTTC
NA | TRBJ1-4 | TRBV5-1 | NA | CASSQEGLTGEKLFF | TGCGCCAGCAGCCAGGAGGGATTGACGGGCGAAAAACTGTTTTTT
NA | TRBJ1-4 | TRBV7-9 | many | CASSPRSRDANEKLFF | TGTGCCAGCAGCCCGAGATCAAGGGATGCTAATGAAAAACTGTTTTTT
NA | TRBJ1-6 | TRBV27 | many | CASSPLGERGISSPLHF | TGTGCCAGCAGTCCCCTCGGCGAAAGGGGAATTAGTTCACCCCTCCACTTT
TRBD2 | TRBJ2-5 | TRBV6-2/TRBV6-3 | many | CASSSGTSRETQYF | TGTGCCAGCAGTTCCGGGACTAGCAGGGAGACCCAGTACTTC
TRBD1 | TRBJ1-1 | TRBV7-6 | many | CASSLAGQGPTEAFF | TGTGCCAGCAGCTTAGCAGGACAGGGGCCAACCGAAGCTTTCTTT
TRBD2 | TRBJ2-1 | TRBV5-1 | many | CASSLASGGASNEQFF | TGCGCCAGCAGCTTGGCTAGCGGGGGGGCCAGCAATGAGCAGTTCTTC
TRBD1 | TRBJ2-3 | TRBV7-9 | NA | CASSFNRGADTQYF | TGTGCCAGCAGCTTTAACAGGGGCGCAGATACGCAGTATTTT
TRBD1 | TRBJ1-2 | TRBV7-2 | many | CASSPTGQNYGYTF | TGTGCCAGCAGTCCAACGGGACAGAACTATGGCTACACCTTC
NA | TRBJ2-7 | TRBV20-1 | many | CSAPNQRVPYEQYF | TGCAGTGCTCCGAACCAGCGGGTTCCCTACGAGCAGTACTTC
NA | TRBJ1-4 | TRBV27 | many | CASSLSTATNEKLFF | TGTGCCAGCAGTTTATCGACTGCAACTAATGAAAAACTGTTTTTT
NA | TRBJ2-4 | TRBV7-2 | many | CASSPVGKNIQYF | TGTGCCAGCAGCCCCGTGGGGAAAAACATTCAGTACTTC
NA | TRBJ2-5 | TRBV5-1 | NA | CASSATGYQDTQYF | TGCGCCAGCAGTGCGACCGGGTACCAAGATACCCAGTACTTC